Sequencing of this T cell receptor (beta chain) was carried out in a study of OX40 agonist ivuxolimab in advanced cancers. The wider study: Over 30% of patients had received prior checkpoint inhibitor therapy.

Regarding this clone: The antigen remains undetermined.

The method was immunoSEQ multiplex PCR; TCRdb's version includes in-frame clones alone and lacks a portion of them. The profile shows fewer than 90,000 clones, about 90% of them singletons. CDR1 and CDR2 from the germline V gene are SEHNR and FQNEAQ (reference sequence). Trimming shortened V by 1 base and J by 7 bases, and 13 bases separated the two germline ends. The CDR3 runs 14 residues. General study results and limits: Low normalized T-cell clonal expansion also characterized some of the nonresponders.

Source: CD4+ or CD8+ T cells sorted from blood, taken in a trial of the OX40 agonist ivuxolimab. The chain links TRBV7-9 to TRBJ1-2; D remains ambiguous. This clonotype was obtained from an adult with an advanced solid tumor such as melanoma, head and neck, liver or kidney cancer. This CDR3 reads CASSLGPSGSGYTF. Here the CDR3 DNA reads TGTGCCAGCAGCTTAGGCCCATCAGGTTCTGGCTACACCTTC.